A single sample gave rise to the 19 T cell receptor beta chains below, sequenced in a study of cytomegalovirus exposure and HLA in healthy donors. It was with 60 Vbeta and 13 Jbeta primers that the PCR ran. Using immunoSEQ multiplex PCR, the repertoire was profiled, and TCRdb retains in-frame clones only, with some absent. Among 100,000 to 150,000 clones, around 81% were seen once, and the ten largest hold 2.2%. The sequencing sample was made of PBMCs. The receptors originated from a woman between 40 and 50 years old in good health and CMV-seronegative.

This rearrangement joins TRBV7-2 to TRBJ2-4; a possible D gene is TRBD1 (5 bases). This CDR3 has 16 amino acids. V was trimmed by 3 bases and J by 1 base, leaving 13 bases between them. In germline, CDR1 is SGHTA, CDR2 FQGNSA. CDR3 in amino acids: CASSLAIGVAKNIQYF. CDR3 DNA: TGTGCCAGCAGCTTGGCTATAGGGGTTGCCAAAAACATTCAGTACTTC.

The chain joins TRBV6-6 to TRBJ2-1; D gene ambiguous. Germline V gene sequence: CDR1 MNHNY, CDR2 SVGAGI (reference sequence). Deletions cut 2 bases from V and 5 bases from J, with 13 bases between. The CDR3 totals 15 residues. The CDR3 coding sequence is TGTGCCAGCAGTTACCCGGCGGCAAGAAACAATGAGCAGTTCTTC. This codes for CASSYPAARNNEQFF.

The V call is TRBV18, the J call TRBJ1-1; 7 bases agree with TRBD1. CDR1 is KGHSH and CDR2 is LQKENI in the germline V gene. The CDR3 spans 15 residues. With V trimmed by 3 bases and J by 5 bases, 9 bases remained unmatched. The CDR3 nucleotides are TGTGCCAGCTCACCGCGAGAGGGGGCAGGAACTGAAGCTTTCTTT. Its protein product is CASSPREGAGTEAFF.

Regarding this clone: An end of the junction does not agree with germline; a read error may underlie this. V usage is TRBV7-9 and J usage is TRBJ2-3, with D tentatively TRBD2 (6 bases). The CDR3 has 15 residues. Germline V CDR1 and CDR2: SEHNR, FQNEAQ (reference sequence). The CDR3 loop is CSSSLLEGPEDTQYF. The CDR3 DNA sequence: TGTTCCAGCAGCTTATTGGAGGGTCCGGAAGATACGCAGTATTTT. Full variable domain (rest looked up from reference TRBV7-9 and TRBJ2-3): DTGVSQNPRHKITKRGQNVTFRCDPISEHNRLYWYRQTLGQGPEFLTYFQNEAQLEKSRLLSDRFSAERPKGSFSTLEIQRTEQGDSAMYLCSSSLLEGPEDTQYFGPGTRLTVL.

This clone was detected a few times. The V call is TRBV7-9, the J call TRBJ1-3; no reliable D call. Germline lookup yields CDR1 SEHNR and CDR2 FQNEAQ (reference sequence). The V end lost 3 bases, the J end lost 4 bases, and 7 bases lay between the germline ends. The CDR3 loop spans 13 amino acids. CDR3 in DNA: TGTGCCAGCAGCTTGTTTCTCGGAAACACCATATATTTT. It encodes CASSLFLGNTIYF. Full variable domain (missing parts from reference TRBV7-9 and TRBJ1-3): DTGVSQNPRHKITKRGQNVTFRCDPISEHNRLYWYRQTLGQGPEFLTYFQNEAQLEKSRLLSDRFSAERPKGSFSTLEIQRTEQGDSAMYLCASSLFLGNTIYFGEGSWLTVV.

The V gene is TRBV11-2, the J gene TRBJ2-7, with 8 bases lining up with TRBD1. J was trimmed by 1 base and V by 3 bases; bases with no gene match: 2. CDR1 is SGHAT, CDR2 FQNNGV, per germline. CDR3 length equals 14 residues. CDR3 protein: CASSFGQGSYEQYF. The CDR3, as DNA: TGTGCCAGCAGCTTCGGACAGGGATCCTACGAGCAGTACTTC.

The chain links TRBV28 to TRBJ2-7, with 12 bases matching TRBD1. Per germline, CDR1 MDHEN and CDR2 SYDVKM. The CDR3 spans 15 residues. Trimming at V came to 3 bases and at J to 8 bases, leaving 8 bases not matched to a gene. CDR3 bases: TGTGCCAGCAGTTTCGCGGGACAGGGGGCTGCCCAGCAGTACTTC. It encodes CASSFAGQGAAQQYF.

About this clone: One end of the junction is discordant with germline, which a read error may explain. The CDR3 here is CSSSLAWGVVETQYF. CDR3 coding DNA: TGTTCCAGCAGCTTAGCGTGGGGGGTCGTCGAGACCCAGTACTTC. The chain employs TRBV7-9 and TRBJ2-5, with TRBD2 as a possible D gene (6 bases). The CDR3 runs to 15 residues. Germline V gives CDR1 SEHNR, CDR2 FQNEAQ (reference sequence).

V usage is TRBV18 and J usage is TRBJ1-2; maybe TRBD1 (6 bases). Germline lookup yields CDR1 KGHSH and CDR2 LQKENI. The CDR3 is 14 amino acids. V gave up 3 bases and J gave up 5 bases, with 13 bases separating them. CDR3 DNA: TGTGCCAGCTCACCTCAACAAGGGGGTTATGGCTACACCTTC. It specifies CASSPQQGGYGYTF. Based on the CDR3 plus reference TRBV18 and TRBJ1-2, the full variable domain is NAGVMQNPRHLVRRRGQEARLRCSPMKGHSHVYWYRQLPEEGLKFMVYLQKENIIDESGMPKERFSAEFPKEGPSILRIQQVVRGDSAAYFCASSPQQGGYGYTFGSGTRLTVV.

The gene calls are TRBV28 and TRBJ2-7, with TRBD2 matching 11 bases. Germline V gene sequence: CDR1 MDHEN, CDR2 SYDVKM. This CDR3 contains 18 residues. The J segment lost 2 bases and the V segment lost 5 bases, leaving 14 bases of the junction unmatched. In nucleotides, the CDR3 is TGTGCCAGCAGTGCGTTCGGATCACTAGCGGGAGCCCCCTACGAGCAGTACTTC. The encoded protein is CASSAFGSLAGAPYEQYF.

V usage is TRBV27 and J usage is TRBJ2-1; 8 bases line up with TRBD1. Germline V gene data show CDR1 as MNHEY and CDR2 as SMNVEV (reference sequence). The V segment lost 6 bases and the J segment 2 bases; nucleotides outside the gene matches: 6. CDR3 length equals 15 residues. The chain's CDR3 is CASRSGQGPYNEQFF. The CDR3 DNA reads as TGTGCCAGCAGGTCAGGACAGGGACCCTACAATGAGCAGTTCTTC.

The V call is TRBV5-1, the J call TRBJ1-3, with 7 nucleotides matching TRBD1. With 5 bases clipped from V and 0 bases from J, the junction kept 5 bases outside the gene matches. CDR1 SGHRS and CDR2 YFSETQ come from the germline V gene. The CDR3 consists of 15 residues. This CDR3 reads CASSYDRDSGNTIYF. CDR3 nucleotide sequence: TGCGCCAGCAGTTATGACAGGGACTCTGGAAACACCATATATTTT.

This clone has only a few counts. The DNA is left out, because the CDR3 cannot be placed on it with certainty; the CDR3 is given as TCRdb lists it. The chain links TRBV6-6 to TRBJ1-3; the DNA was not used to check the table's D call, TRBD1. The CDR3 contains 14 residues when both ends are counted. Germline V gene data show CDR1 as MNHNY and CDR2 as SVGAGI (reference sequence). This CDR3 reads CASAGGFGQGTCYF.

This chain connects TRBV18 to TRBJ2-3, with TRBD2 identical over 12 bases. V shed 5 bases and J 6 bases; nucleotides not matched to a gene: 6. CDR1 KGHSH and CDR2 LQKENI come from the germline V gene. The CDR3 totals 15 residues. Here the CDR3 DNA reads TGTGCCAGCTCAACGACTAGCGGGAGATCCGATACGCAGTATTTT. Translated, it gives CASSTTSGRSDTQYF.

V gene TRBV7-9 combines with J gene TRBJ2-5; possible D gene TRBD1, 6 bases. The CDR3 has 13 residues. V lost 6 bases to trimming and J lost 1 base, with 9 bases between them. From germline, CDR1 is SEHNR and CDR2 FQNEAQ (reference sequence). CDR3 region: CASSRQVQETQYF. As DNA, the CDR3 is TGTGCCAGCAGTCGACAGGTCCAAGAGACCCAGTACTTC. The full variable domain, its missing parts supplied by reference TRBV7-9 and TRBJ2-5, is DTGVSQNPRHKITKRGQNVTFRCDPISEHNRLYWYRQTLGQGPEFLTYFQNEAQLEKSRLLSDRFSAERPKGSFSTLEIQRTEQGDSAMYLCASSRQVQETQYFGPGTRLLVL.

This sequence joins TRBV4-3 and TRBJ2-7; D is unresolved. Germline values: CDR1 LGHNA, CDR2 YSLEER. V lost 0 bases and J lost 3, with 12 bases in between. CDR3 length: 15 residues. Written as DNA, the CDR3 is TGCGCCAGCAGCCAAGAACGGTACGAGAACTACGAGCAGTACTTC. Protein: CASSQERYENYEQYF.

Details on this clone: An end of the junction differs from the germline gene, which may be a read error. The rearrangement uses TRBV5-1 and TRBJ2-7; TRBD2 matches 7 bases. The germline CDR1 and CDR2 sequences are SGHRS and YFSETQ. The CDR3 spans 14 residues. The CDR3 loop reads CAGSSWGGSYEQYF. CDR3 nucleotide sequence: TGCGCCGGCAGCTCTTGGGGGGGCTCCTACGAGCAGTACTTC.

The J gene is TRBJ2-3, the V gene TRBV7-8, with 7 bases matching TRBD2. The CDR3 has 19 residues. Germline CDR1 is SGHVS and CDR2 is FQNEAQ. After removal of 2 bases from V and 1 base from J, the junction contained 15 bases not matched to a gene. CDR3: CASSLSSSGGDYGTDTQYF. In DNA, the CDR3 is TGTGCCAGCAGCTTAAGTTCAAGTGGAGGGGACTACGGCACAGATACGCAGTATTTT.

The chain recombines TRBV19 with TRBJ1-1; TRBD1 matches 8 bases. The V gene's germline CDR1 is LNHDA and CDR2 SQIVND (reference sequence). The CDR3 runs 15 residues. Trimming removed 7 bases from V and 1 base from J; junction bases left unmatched: 8. This chain's CDR3 is CASTPNRGWNTEAFF. Here the CDR3 DNA reads TGTGCCAGTACCCCGAACAGGGGGTGGAACACTGAAGCTTTCTTT.